This paragraph covers one T cell receptor beta chain sequence. Its target is not known. This specimen belongs to a study of cytomegalovirus exposure and HLA in healthy donors. Study summary: A later analysis reported the 90 to 150 validation repertoires used the same platform as the approximately 670 first-cohort repertoires. Study-level findings and limits: The classifier reportedly diagnosed cytomegalovirus status with high sensitivity and specificity. Rare TCR sequences predominated, though certain public TCRs were found in many donors. According to a later analysis, TCR clusters from the first cohort tended to co-occur in the roughly 110 validation repertoires.

The table came from immunoSEQ multiplex PCR; TCRdb's copy has only in-frame clones and leaves some out. The sample holds about 120,000 clones; roughly 87% are singletons and the top ten take about 1.9%. Germline V lookup: CDR1 SGHAT, CDR2 FQNNGV. The V and J ends lost 3 bases and 2 bases respectively, with 4 bases between them. The CDR3 spans 12 residues. The sequenced material came from PBMCs. The chain recombines TRBV11-2 with TRBJ1-1; unclear D gene. This receptor was taken from a woman aged 18-29 years in good health and CMV-seronegative. The CDR3 is CASSLSNTEAFF. In nucleotides, the CDR3 is TGTGCCAGCAGCTTGTCAAACACTGAAGCTTTCTTT.